The 9 T cell receptor beta chains below come from one sample, sequenced in a study of blood T cell repertoires in COVID-19 (dated by TCRdb to between 2020 and 2021). Library preparation used the immunoSEQ multiplex PCR assay. TCRdb obtained this table from immuneACCESS and retained in-frame rearrangements with V and J assigned. These tables miss some clones; where compared with another copy, unresolved V genes account for less than half of the shortfall, and the remainder is unexplained. Recorded for this sample are 350,000 or so clones; 85% to 90% of them occurred a single time. 1% of the sample goes to the ten largest clones. The sample was PBMCs or T cells enriched from blood (not recorded which). The receptors come from a woman aged 30 to 39 who had been exposed to COVID-19.

The V gene is TRBV6-5, the J gene TRBJ2-7; tentative D call: TRBD1 (6 bases). V was shortened by 6 bases and J by 5 bases, with 14 bases between the two germline ends. CDR3 size: 13 residues. In germline, CDR1 is MNHEY, CDR2 SVGAGI. The CDR3 region is CASSPLGHHEQYF. The DNA for the CDR3 is TGTGCCAGCAGCCCATTGGGACATCACGAGCAGTACTTC.

The gene calls are TRBV7-6 and TRBJ1-2; maybe TRBD1 (5 bases). Trimming stripped 1 base from V and 4 bases from J, with 16 bases between. The germline V gene encodes CDR1 SGHVS and CDR2 FNYEAQ. There are 16 residues in the CDR3. The CDR3 nucleotides read TGTGCCAGCAGCTTAGAGGCAGGGCTGGATCTCTATGGCTACACCTTC. Protein sequence: CASSLEAGLDLYGYTF. The full variable domain, in which reference TRBV7-6 and TRBJ1-2 provide the parts outside the CDR3, is GAGVSQSPRYKVTKRGQDVALRCDPISGHVSLYWYRQALGQGPEFLTYFNYEAQQDKSGLPNDRFSAERPEGSISTLTIQRTEQRDSAMYRCASSLEAGLDLYGYTFGSGTRLTVV.

This rearrangement joins TRBV3-1 (or the pseudogene TRBV3-2) to TRBJ2-4; the match to TRBD1 covers 7 bases. With 6 bases clipped from V and 4 bases from J, the junction kept 6 bases outside the gene matches. The germline V gene has CDR1 LGHDT and CDR2 YNNKEL (reference sequence). CDR3 length equals 14 residues. CDR3 residues: CASSPGTDKNIQYF. The CDR3 region has the DNA TGTGCCAGCAGTCCCGGGACAGATAAAAACATTCAGTACTTC.

The chain carries TRBV5-8 and TRBJ2-2, with D hard to call. Germline-derived CDR1 and CDR2 are SGHTS and YDEGEE. CDR3 size: 15 residues. Trimming removed 4 bases from V and 4 bases from J, with 14 bases in between. Here the CDR3 reads CASSRIVAFTGELFF. CDR3 in DNA: TGTGCCAGCAGCAGGATAGTAGCTTTCACCGGGGAGCTGTTTTTT.

This clone showed up just once. The V call is TRBV7-6, the J call TRBJ2-3; 7 positions match TRBD2. After removal of 1 base from V and 0 bases from J, the junction contained 7 bases not matched to a gene. CDR1 SGHVS and CDR2 FNYEAQ come from the germline V gene. This CDR3 region has 17 residues. The CDR3 DNA follows: TGTGCCAGCAGCTTAGGGCTAGCGGACTCAAGCACAGATACGCAGTATTTT. Encoded protein: CASSLGLADSSTDTQYF.

The chain is built from TRBV5-1 and TRBJ1-6; a possible D gene is TRBD1 (6 bases). CDR3 length: 17 residues. The germline CDR1 and CDR2 sequences are SGHRS and YFSETQ. The V end lost 2 bases, the J end lost 7 bases, and 19 bases lay between the germline ends. In DNA form, the CDR3 reads TGCGCCAGCAGCTTAGGGGGGGCATCTTCCGGAAATTCACCCCTCCACTTT. Its protein product is CASSLGGASSGNSPLHF.

Only a few counts were recorded for this clone. In DNA, the CDR3 is TGTGCCACCAGCAGGGGACAGGGAGATACGCAGTATTTT. It translates to CATSRGQGDTQYF. The genes are TRBV15 and TRBJ2-3; TRBD1 matches at 9 bases. The V segment lost 3 bases and the J segment 5 bases; nucleotides outside the gene matches: 0. CDR3 length: 13 residues. Germline loops: CDR1 LNHNV, CDR2 YYDKDF (reference sequence). The full variable domain, its missing parts supplied by reference TRBV15 and TRBJ2-3, is DAMVIQNPRYQVTQFGKPVTLSCSQTLNHNVMYWYQQKSSQAPKLLFHYYDKDFNNEADTPDNFQSRRPNTSFCFLDIRSPGLGDTAMYLCATSRGQGDTQYFGPGTRLTVL.

The rearrangement joins TRBV28 to TRBJ2-1; the D gene is possibly TRBD2 (5 bases). Trimming stripped 5 bases from V and 5 bases from J, with 10 bases between. The CDR3 sequence is 13 residues long. From germline, CDR1 is MDHEN and CDR2 SYDVKM. This chain's CDR3 is CASSSGDNNEQFF. The CDR3, as DNA: TGTGCCAGCAGTAGCGGCGACAACAATGAGCAGTTCTTC.

The chain employs TRBV9 and TRBJ1-2, with TRBD1 matching over 8 bases. Germline CDR1 and CDR2: SGDLS and YYNGEE. The CDR3 is made up of 14 amino acids. The junction had 5 bases not matched to a gene; V was cut back by 3 bases and J by 4 bases. CDR3 in DNA: TGTGCCAGCAGCGGCGGACAGGGACCCTATGGCTACACCTTC. This codes for CASSGGQGPYGYTF.